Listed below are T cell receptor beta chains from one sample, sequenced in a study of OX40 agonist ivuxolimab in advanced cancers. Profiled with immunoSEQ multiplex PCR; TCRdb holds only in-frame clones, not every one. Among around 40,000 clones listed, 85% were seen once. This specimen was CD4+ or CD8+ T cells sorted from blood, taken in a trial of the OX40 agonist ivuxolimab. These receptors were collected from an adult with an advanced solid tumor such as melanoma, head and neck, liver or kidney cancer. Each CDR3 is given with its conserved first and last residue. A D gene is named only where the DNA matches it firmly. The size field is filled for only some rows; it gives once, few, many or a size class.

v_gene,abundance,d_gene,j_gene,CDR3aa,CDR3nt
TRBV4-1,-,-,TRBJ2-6,CASSPPGRSSGANVLTF,TGCGCCAGCAGCCCACCGGGCCGGAGCTCTGGGGCCAACGTCCTGACTTTC
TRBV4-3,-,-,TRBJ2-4,CASSQDGRATKNIQYF,TGCGCCAGCAGCCAAGATGGCAGGGCGACCAAAAACATTCAGTACTTC
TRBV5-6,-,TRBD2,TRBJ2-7,CASSLTGGGYEQYF,TGTGCCAGCAGCTTGACGGGAGGGGGCTACGAGCAGTACTTC
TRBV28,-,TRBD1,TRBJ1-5,CASSPGTGVPQHF,TGTGCCAGCAGTCCGGGGACAGGGGTGCCCCAGCATTTT
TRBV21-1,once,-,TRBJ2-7,CASSKRPGGSYEQYF,TGTGCCAGCAGCAAAAGACCGGGGGGGTCCTACGAGCAGTACTTC
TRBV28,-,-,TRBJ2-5,CATLGPWQTQYF,TGTGCCACCTTGGGACCTTGGCAGACCCAGTACTTC
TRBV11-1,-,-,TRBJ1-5,CASSRNTREPQHF,TGTGCCAGCAGCCGGAATACCAGAGAGCCCCAGCATTTT
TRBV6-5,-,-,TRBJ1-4,CASSYSNGKLFF,TGTGCCAGCAGTTACTCGAATGGGAAACTGTTTTTT
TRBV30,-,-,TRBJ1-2,CAWSVRDIPQRGYTF,TGTGCCTGGAGTGTACGAGACATACCGCAACGGGGCTACACCTTC
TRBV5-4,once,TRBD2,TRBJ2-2,CASSFGPGGLDTGELFF,TGTGCCAGCAGCTTCGGCCCGGGGGGGTTGGACACCGGGGAGCTGTTTTTT
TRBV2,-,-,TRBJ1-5,CASSATGTKGEPQHF,TGTGCCAGCAGTGCCACCGGGACTAAAGGCGAGCCCCAGCATTTT
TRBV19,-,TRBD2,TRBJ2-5,CASRSGGRVSGTQYF,TGTGCCAGTAGAAGCGGCGGGAGAGTTTCAGGGACCCAGTACTTC
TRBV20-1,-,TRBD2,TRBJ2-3,CSARLQREPYF,TGCAGTGCTAGACTCCAGCGGGAGCCGTATTTT
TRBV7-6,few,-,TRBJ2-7,CASSLRITYEQYF,TGTGCCAGCAGCCTACGGATAACCTACGAGCAGTACTTC
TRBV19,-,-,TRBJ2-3,CASSRAATTDTQYF,TGTGCCAGTAGTAGGGCGGCGACCACAGATACGCAGTATTTT
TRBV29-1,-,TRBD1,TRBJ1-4,CSVVSTGAGNEKLFF,TGCAGCGTTGTATCGACAGGGGCCGGGAATGAAAAACTGTTTTTT
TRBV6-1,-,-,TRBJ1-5,CASSEGFQGNQPQHF,TGTGCCAGCAGTGAAGGGTTTCAGGGCAATCAGCCCCAGCATTTT
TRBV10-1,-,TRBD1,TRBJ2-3,CASSRDSSTDTQYF,TGCGCCAGCTCCCGGGACAGTTCTACAGATACGCAGTATTTT
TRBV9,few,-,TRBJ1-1,CASSALPRANTEAFF,TGTGCCAGCAGCGCACTACCCAGGGCTAACACTGAAGCTTTCTTT
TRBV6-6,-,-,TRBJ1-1,CASRQGGQHLNTEAFF,TGTGCCAGCAGACAGGGTGGGCAACATCTGAACACTGAAGCTTTCTTT
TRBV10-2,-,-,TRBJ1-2,CASSDAGRQNYGYTF,TGCGCCAGCAGTGATGCAGGGAGGCAGAACTATGGCTACACCTTC
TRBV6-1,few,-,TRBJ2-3,CASSARVGTQYF,TGTGCCAGCAGTGCTAGGGTCGGTACGCAGTATTTT
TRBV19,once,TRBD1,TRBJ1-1,CASSIYLWWRGRNTEAFF,TGTGCCAGTAGTATATACCTCTGGTGGAGGGGGCGGAACACTGAAGCTTTCTTT
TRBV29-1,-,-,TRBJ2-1,CSGLENEQFF,TGCAGCGGTCTGGAAAATGAGCAGTTCTTC
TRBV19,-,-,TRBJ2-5,CASSIDRSTQYF,TGTGCCAGTAGTATAGATCGAAGTACCCAGTACTTC
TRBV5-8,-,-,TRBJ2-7,CASIAGTYSYEQYF,TGTGCCAGCATCGCCGGGACCTACTCCTACGAGCAGTACTTC
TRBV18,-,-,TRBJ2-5,CASSPNPKETQYF,TGTGCCAGCTCACCTAACCCAAAGGAGACCCAGTACTTC
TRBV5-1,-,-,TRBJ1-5,CASSSTGAGNQPQHF,TGCGCCAGCAGCTCCACGGGGGCGGGGAATCAGCCCCAGCATTTT
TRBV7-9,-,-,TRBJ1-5,CASSVGDQPQHF,TGTGCCAGCAGTGTCGGGGATCAGCCCCAGCATTTT
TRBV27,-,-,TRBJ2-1,CASSLSRGNNEQFF,TGTGCCAGCAGTTTATCGAGGGGTAACAATGAGCAGTTCTTC
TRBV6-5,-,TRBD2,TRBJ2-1,CASTAASGGEQFF,TGTGCCAGCACGGCCGCTAGCGGGGGTGAGCAGTTCTTC
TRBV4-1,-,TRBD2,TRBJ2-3,CASSQGEGSGSSGDTQYF,TGCGCCAGCAGCCAAGGGGAGGGTAGCGGGAGTTCAGGGGATACGCAGTATTTT
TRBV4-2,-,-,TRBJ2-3,CASSQDIGRSTDTQYF,TGTGCCAGCAGCCAAGATATAGGCAGATCCACAGATACGCAGTATTTT
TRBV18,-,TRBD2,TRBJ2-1,CASSPTSGRTNEQFF,TGTGCCAGCTCACCGACTAGCGGGAGGACCAATGAGCAGTTCTTC
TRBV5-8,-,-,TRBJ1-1,CASSSPGNTEAFF,TGTGCCAGCAGCTCCCCCGGGAACACTGAAGCTTTCTTT
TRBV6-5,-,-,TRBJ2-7,CASSYTYRGTYEQYF,TGTGCCAGCAGTTACACCTACCGTGGGACCTACGAGCAGTACTTC
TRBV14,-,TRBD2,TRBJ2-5,CASSFGGSETQYF,TGTGCCAGCAGTTTCGGGGGGTCAGAGACCCAGTACTTC
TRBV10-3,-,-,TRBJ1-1,CAISPRNTEAFF,TGTGCCATCAGTCCCAGGAACACTGAAGCTTTCTTT
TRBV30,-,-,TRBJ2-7,CAWGAVTVDEQYF,TGTGCCTGGGGAGCGGTAACGGTTGACGAGCAGTACTTC
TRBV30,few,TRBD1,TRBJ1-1,CAWSRWDRGRTEAFF,TGTGCCTGGTCCAGGTGGGACAGGGGGCGGACTGAAGCTTTCTTT
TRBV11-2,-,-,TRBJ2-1,CASSLVGFREQFF,TGTGCCAGCAGCTTAGTGGGGTTCAGAGAGCAGTTCTTC
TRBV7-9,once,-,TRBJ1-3,CASSSTGTMLNTIYF,TGTGCCAGCAGCTCAACCGGGACAATGCTAAACACCATATATTTT
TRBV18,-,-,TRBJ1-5,CASSPGGTRRQPQHF,TGTGCCAGCTCACCCGGCGGGACAAGAAGGCAGCCCCAGCATTTT
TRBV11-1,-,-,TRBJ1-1,CASSPTFGQTNRRDTEAFF,TGTGCCAGCAGCCCTACTTTTGGGCAGACAAACCGCCGCGACACTGAAGCTTTCTTT
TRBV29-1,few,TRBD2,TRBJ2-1,CSVGRAAGGNNEQFF,TGCAGCGTTGGCCGGGCAGCGGGAGGGAACAATGAGCAGTTCTTC
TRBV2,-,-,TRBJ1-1,CASAHRAGNTEAFF,TGTGCCAGCGCCCACAGGGCCGGGAACACTGAAGCTTTCTTT
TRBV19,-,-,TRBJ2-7,CASSRGDGGYEQYF,TGTGCCAGTAGTAGAGGGGACGGGGGCTACGAGCAGTACTTC
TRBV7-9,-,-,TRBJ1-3,CASRKNRVSDGNTIYF,TGTGCCAGCAGGAAAAACAGGGTATCGGATGGAAACACCATATATTTT
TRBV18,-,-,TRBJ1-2,CASSPSSGMGYTF,TGTGCCAGCTCACCCTCCAGTGGGATGGGCTACACCTTC
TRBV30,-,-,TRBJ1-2,CAWSVGAGGYTF,TGTGCCTGGAGTGTGGGGGCAGGAGGCTACACCTTC
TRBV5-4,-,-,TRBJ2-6,CASSPWQGVLTF,TGTGCCAGCAGCCCCTGGCAGGGCGTCCTGACTTTC
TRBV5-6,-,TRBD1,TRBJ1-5,CASSFRGQGNQPQHF,TGTGCCAGCAGCTTCCGGGGACAGGGGAATCAGCCCCAGCATTTT
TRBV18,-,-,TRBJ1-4,CASSPVWSATNEKLFF,TGTGCCAGCTCACCAGTATGGAGTGCAACTAATGAAAAACTGTTTTTT
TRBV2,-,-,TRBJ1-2,CASSEEQHYGYTF,TGTGCCAGCAGTGAGGAACAGCACTATGGCTACACCTTC
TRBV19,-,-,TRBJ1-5,CASSGGRLNQPQHF,TGTGCCAGTAGCGGGGGGCGGCTGAATCAGCCCCAGCATTTT